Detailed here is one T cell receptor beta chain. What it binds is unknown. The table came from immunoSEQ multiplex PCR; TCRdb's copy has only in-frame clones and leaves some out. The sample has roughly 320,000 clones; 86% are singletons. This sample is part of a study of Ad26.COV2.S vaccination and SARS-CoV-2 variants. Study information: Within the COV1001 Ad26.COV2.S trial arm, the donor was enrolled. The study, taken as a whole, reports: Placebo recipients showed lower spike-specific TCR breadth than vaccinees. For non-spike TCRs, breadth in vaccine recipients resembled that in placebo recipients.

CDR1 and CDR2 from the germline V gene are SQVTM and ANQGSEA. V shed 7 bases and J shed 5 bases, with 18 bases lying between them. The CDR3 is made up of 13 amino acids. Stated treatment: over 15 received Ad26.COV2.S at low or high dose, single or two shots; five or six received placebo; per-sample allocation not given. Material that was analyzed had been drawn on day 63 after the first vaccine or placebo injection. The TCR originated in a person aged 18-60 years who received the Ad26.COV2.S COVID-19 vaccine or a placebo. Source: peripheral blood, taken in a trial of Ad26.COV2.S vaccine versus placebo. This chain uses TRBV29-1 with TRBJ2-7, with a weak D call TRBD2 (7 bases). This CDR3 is CSAAWGGLHEQYF. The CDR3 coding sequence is TGCAGCGCCGCGTGGGGGGGGCTGCACGAGCAGTACTTC.